The 15 T cell receptor beta chains given below trace back to one sample, sequenced in a study of regulatory T cells in long-lasting Graves disease. For TCR beta, libraries came from iRepertoire HTBI primers and Arm-PCR of CDR3 regions. Using its own MiXCR run on the multiplex PCR reads, TCRdb lists one record per CDR3 protein. This sample has approximately 390,000 distinct CDR3 sequences; under 20% occur once, and the top ten carry 20%. Time point: newly diagnosed GD, antithyroid drugs for less than 3 months. RNA extracted from PBMCs served as the sequencing template. The same data also contributed to another study, on T cells in Graves' hyperthyroidism and ophthalmopathy.

This sample comprised peripheral blood mononuclear cells (PBMCs), obtained at new diagnosis, from a patient treated with antithyroid drugs. These receptors originate from a woman between 18 and 30 years old with Graves disease.

This clonotype appeared many times. This chain links TRBV15 with TRBJ2-7; 10 bases align to TRBD1. This CDR3 comprises 20 residues. Trimming took 0 bases from V and 4 from J; bases not matched to a gene: 18. Germline CDR1 is LNHNV and CDR2 is YYDKDF (reference sequence). CDR3 loop: CATSRDLSTGTGEPFYEQYF. The CDR3 region has the DNA TGTGCCACCAGCAGAGATCTGTCCACCGGGACAGGGGAGCCCTTTTACGAGCAGTACTTC.

Ten or more counts support this clonotype. The J gene is TRBJ2-3, the V gene TRBV7-3; D call uncertain. The germline gives CDR1 SGHTA, CDR2 FQGTGA. This CDR3 contains 13 residues. Trimming cost V 5 bases and J 4 bases, with 10 bases left between them. CDR3 DNA: TGTGCCAGCAGCAGCTACAGCCCAGATACGCAGTATTTT. Protein product: CASSSYSPDTQYF. Full variable domain (remainder filled in from reference TRBV7-3 and TRBJ2-3): GAGVSQTPSNKVTEKGKYVELRCDPISGHTALYWYRQSLGQGPEFLIYFQGTGAADDSGLPNDRFFAVRPEGSVSTLKIQRTERGDSAVYLCASSSYSPDTQYFGPGTRLTVL.

This clonotype was seen ten or more times. This sequence joins TRBV18 and TRBJ2-1; TRBD1 matches 9 bases. Germline trimming cut 2 bases from V and 8 bases from J; bases unmatched to any gene: 7. The CDR3 is 15 residues long. CDR1 is KGHSH and CDR2 is LQKENI in the germline V gene. CDR3 nucleotides: TGTGCCAGCTCACCAGGGGGGGACAGGGCGCATGAGCAGTTCTTC. This sequence encodes CASSPGGDRAHEQFF.

This clonotype showed up many times. The CDR3 DNA reads TGCGCCAGCCGATCTCTAGCGGGAGATCGCAATGAGCAGTTCTTC. It codes for CASRSLAGDRNEQFF. The chain uses TRBV4-1 and TRBJ2-1; 10 bases align to TRBD2. Looked up from germline, CDR1 is MGHRA and CDR2 is YSYEKL. The CDR3 has 15 residues. V lost 8 bases, J lost 6 bases, and 10 bases stayed unmatched.

The rearrangement joins TRBV10-3 to TRBJ2-7; D is possibly TRBD1 (5 bases). The V gene's germline CDR1 is ENHRY and CDR2 SYGVKD. V was trimmed by 8 bases and J by 1 base, leaving 12 bases between them. The CDR3 totals 13 residues. The CDR3 protein is CAIGREVSYEQYF. The CDR3 coding sequence is TGTGCCATCGGCAGGGAAGTTTCCTACGAGCAGTACTTC.

This clonotype was seen more than once but under ten times. CDR3 residues: CASSSLWETQYF. CDR3 DNA sequence: TGTGCCAGCAGCTCCCTATGGGAGACCCAGTACTTC. The rearrangement uses TRBV7-6 and TRBJ2-5; D is unresolved. CDR1 SGHVS and CDR2 FNYEAQ come from the germline V gene. Trimming removed 4 bases at V and 5 bases at J, with 8 bases between. The CDR3 sequence is 12 residues long. The variable domain in full, completed from reference TRBV7-6 and TRBJ2-5, reads GAGVSQSPRYKVTKRGQDVALRCDPISGHVSLYWYRQALGQGPEFLTYFNYEAQQDKSGLPNDRFSAERPEGSISTLTIQRTEQRDSAMYRCASSSLWETQYFGPGTRLLVL.

This clonotype showed up many times. The rearrangement uses TRBV6-2 or TRBV6-3 and TRBJ1-1; 8 nucleotides align to TRBD1. CDR3 length: 13 amino acids. Per germline, CDR1 MNHEY and CDR2 SVGEGT. The junction had 4 bases not matched to a gene; V was cut back by 6 bases and J by 4 bases. CDR3 sequence: CASRVDRATEAFF. The CDR3 bases are TGTGCCAGCAGGGTGGACAGGGCCACTGAAGCTTTCTTT.

This clonotype was counted between two and nine times. The chain has TRBV20-1 and TRBJ2-3; 12 bases line up with TRBD2. There are 15 residues in the CDR3. J gave up 8 bases and V 2 bases, and 8 bases lay outside the gene matches. Germline loops: CDR1 DFQATT, CDR2 SNEGSKA (reference sequence). CDR3 in amino acids: CSARTSGRLTSTQYF. The CDR3 nucleotides are TGCAGTGCTAGAACTAGCGGGAGGCTAACCAGTACGCAGTATTTT.

With regard to this clonotype: Possible read error: a much larger clone is one base away. This sequence joins TRBV2 and TRBJ1-1; D is uncertain. Germline V lookup: CDR1 SNHLY, CDR2 FYNNEI. V lost 1 base, J lost 6 bases, and 3 bases lay in between. The CDR3 loop spans 11 amino acids. Here the CDR3 reads CASSEVPEAFF. The CDR3, as DNA: TGTGCCAGCAGTGAAGTCCCTGAAGCTTTCTTT.

V gene TRBV28 combines with J gene TRBJ1-1, with TRBD1 as a possible D gene (5 bases). The length of the CDR3 is 17 residues. V shed 4 bases and J shed 0 bases, with 18 bases lying between them. The germline V gene has CDR1 MDHEN and CDR2 SYDVKM. CDR3 loop: CASSSDKQGGLNTEAFF. CDR3 nucleotide sequence: TGTGCCAGCAGTTCCGACAAGCAGGGAGGTCTGAACACTGAAGCTTTCTTT.

This chain uses TRBV6-1 with TRBJ1-1, with a weak D call TRBD1 (5 bases). CDR1 and CDR2 (germline): MNHNS, SASEGT. This CDR3 comprises 14 residues. Trimming removed 6 bases from V and 1 base from J, with 12 bases in between. In DNA form, the CDR3 reads TGTGCCAGCAGCCGGGGGAGACCGAACACTGAAGCTTTCTTT. Translated: CASSRGRPNTEAFF.

The table lists this clonotype with many counts. This chain uses TRBV7-2 with TRBJ1-1; D unresolved. V was clipped by 1 base and J by 5 bases, with 11 bases between them. This CDR3 region has 14 residues. Germline V lookup: CDR1 SGHTA, CDR2 FQGNSA. CDR3 sequence: CASSLVLGRTEAFF. The CDR3 nucleotides are TGTGCCAGCAGCTTAGTTCTGGGCAGGACTGAAGCTTTCTTT.

This clonotype has a handful of counts. The chain is built from TRBV20-1 and TRBJ2-6; D is possibly TRBD2 (6 bases). Trimming cost V 2 bases and J 1 base, with 9 bases left between them. CDR1 and CDR2 from the germline V gene are DFQATT and SNEGSKA (reference sequence). The CDR3 extends over 15 amino acids. The DNA of the CDR3 is TGCAGTGCTAGAAACGGGGGTTCTGGGGCCAACGTCCTGACTTTC. Residues: CSARNGGSGANVLTF.

This clonotype was counted at least ten times. The chain combines TRBV5-1 with TRBJ2-1, with D tentatively TRBD2 (5 bases). Germline V gives CDR1 SGHRS, CDR2 YFSETQ. The CDR3 sequence is 16 residues long. V was pared by 2 bases and J by 0 bases, with 12 bases between. In nucleotides, the CDR3 is TGCGCCAGCAGCTTCCCACGTGGGAGCTCCTACAATGAGCAGTTCTTC. This translates into CASSFPRGSSYNEQFF.

This clonotype was counted ten times or more. The rearrangement joins TRBV24-1 to TRBJ2-1, with D perhaps being TRBD1 or TRBD2 (5 bases each). Germline assignment: CDR1 KGHDR and CDR2 SFDVKD. The CDR3 has 14 residues. V was pared by 4 bases and J by 5 bases, with 11 bases between. DNA for the CDR3: TGTGCCACCAGTGAACCGGGACCAAACAATGAGCAGTTCTTC. It is translated as CATSEPGPNNEQFF.